These 32 T cell receptor beta chains came from one sample sequenced in a study of identical twins. MiXCR, applied by TCRdb to the 5' RACE reads, yields one record per CDR3 protein. There are about 790,000 distinct CDR3 sequences in the sample; about 20% occur only once, and under 15% lies in the top ten. The data were also submitted as part of a second study, on T cells expressing NK-cell markers.

The sequenced sample consisted of PBMCs. The receptors shown here come from a woman aged 18-29 years in good health.

This clonotype occurred once. This chain links TRBV2 with TRBJ1-2; no definite D call. This CDR3 has 12 amino acids. Germline V gene sequence: CDR1 SNHLY, CDR2 FYNNEI. The V gene lost 3 bases and the J gene lost 8 bases, with 10 bases spanning the gap. The CDR3 DNA is TGTGCCAGCAGTGAGGGTCAGAAAGGCTACACCTTC. This encodes CASSEGQKGYTF.

The V gene is TRBV7-9, the J gene TRBJ2-5; D is unclear. There are 14 residues in the CDR3. Germline values: CDR1 SEHNR, CDR2 FQNEAQ (reference sequence). The V end was cut by 5 bases, the J end by 0 bases, with 10 bases between. CDR3 coding DNA: TGTGCCAGCAGCCACAGCTGGGACCAAGAGACCCAGTACTTC. It codes for CASSHSWDQETQYF.

This clonotype was detected only a few times. The chain joins TRBV20-1 to TRBJ1-2, with D maybe TRBD1 (5 bases). This CDR3 comprises 15 residues. The germline V and J ends were trimmed by 3 bases and 4 bases, with 18 bases remaining between them. The V gene's germline CDR1 is DFQATT and CDR2 SNEGSKA (reference sequence). CDR3 protein: CSASLPGSGAYGYTF. The CDR3 region has the DNA TGCAGTGCTAGCCTCCCAGGCTCCGGGGCCTATGGCTACACCTTC.

A few counts support this clonotype. The CDR3 loop is CSAAGGFGYTF. CDR3 sequence (DNA): TGCAGTGCCGCGGGAGGGTTTGGCTACACCTTC. The J gene is TRBJ1-2, the V gene TRBV20-1; D is unclear. Trimming took off 6 bases at V and 7 bases at J, with 12 bases between the two ends. The CDR3 totals 11 residues. Germline CDR1 reads DFQATT; CDR2 reads SNEGSKA (reference sequence).

The chain links TRBV5-1 to TRBJ2-3; 8 bases map to TRBD2. The V gene end was trimmed by 4 bases and the J gene end by 2 bases; junction bases not matched to a gene: 12. The length of the CDR3 is 17 residues. Germline CDR1 SGHRS, CDR2 YFSETQ. CDR3 DNA: TGCGCCAGCAGCCCCCTAATGGGACTAGGAAACACAGATACGCAGTATTTT. This sequence encodes CASSPLMGLGNTDTQYF.

This chain connects TRBV20-1 to TRBJ2-2; possible D gene TRBD1, 6 bases. CDR1 and CDR2 from the germline V gene are DFQATT and SNEGSKA (reference sequence). This CDR3 contains 14 residues. The ends were cut back, 0 bases at V and 8 bases at J, with 13 bases in the middle. The CDR3 DNA reads as TGCAGTGCTAGAGATCCGGCAGGGGCTGGGGAGCTGTTTTTT. Its protein product is CSARDPAGAGELFF.

This chain connects TRBV6-2 or TRBV6-3 to TRBJ2-1, with 13 nucleotides matching TRBD2. The CDR3 totals 16 residues. With V trimmed by 7 bases and J by 9 bases, 12 bases remained unmatched. Per the germline V gene, CDR1 is MNHEY and CDR2 is SVGEGT. The CDR3 bases are TGTGCCAGCACACCGGGACTAGCGGGAAAAAGTAGTGAGCAGTTCTTC. It specifies CASTPGLAGKSSEQFF.

The table lists this clonotype with many counts. The J gene is TRBJ2-2, the V gene TRBV5-1; 8 nucleotides line up with TRBD1. Per germline, CDR1 SGHRS and CDR2 YFSETQ. The CDR3 is made up of 15 amino acids. After removal of 5 bases from V and 3 bases from J, the junction contained 6 bases not matched to a gene. CDR3 sequence (DNA): TGCGCCAGCAGACTGGGACAGGCCCACACCGGGGAGCTGTTTTTT. Its translation is CASRLGQAHTGELFF. Using reference TRBV5-1 and TRBJ2-2 for the parts outside the CDR3, the full variable domain is KAGVTQTPRYLIKTRGQQVTLSCSPISGHRSVSWYQQTPGQGLQFLFEYFSETQRNKGNFPGRFSGRQFSNSRSEMNVSTLELGDSALYLCASRLGQAHTGELFFGEGSRLTVL.

This clonotype showed up just a few times. V gene TRBV4-1 combines with J gene TRBJ2-3, with 9 bases that match TRBD2. In germline, CDR1 is MGHRA, CDR2 YSYEKL. The CDR3 totals 16 residues. J was trimmed by 5 bases and V by 6 bases; bases with no gene match: 12. CDR3 sequence: CASSLAAGGPGDTQYF. DNA of the CDR3: TGCGCCAGCAGTTTGGCGGCGGGGGGGCCGGGAGATACGCAGTATTTT.

In its sample, this clonotype was seen a few times. The chain joins TRBV12-3 or TRBV12-4 to TRBJ2-4; a weak D match, TRBD1 (6 bases). This CDR3 comprises 16 residues. Trimming pared 5 bases from V and 1 base from J, leaving 15 bases between. The CDR3 protein is CASSGTGSYAKNIQYF. The DNA of the CDR3 is TGTGCCAGCAGTGGTACAGGGAGTTATGCCAAAAACATTCAGTACTTC.

The rearrangement uses TRBV3-1 and TRBJ2-5; D unresolved. CDR1 is LGHDT, CDR2 YNNKEL, per germline (reference sequence). This CDR3 spans 15 amino acids. V lost 0 bases and J 3 bases, leaving 11 bases between the germline ends. The CDR3 sequence: CASSQDLRPEETQYF. CDR3 bases: TGTGCCAGCAGCCAAGATCTCAGGCCAGAAGAGACCCAGTACTTC.

The genes are TRBV5-1 and TRBJ1-5; D is unresolved. This CDR3 comprises 15 residues. Per the germline V gene, CDR1 is SGHRS and CDR2 is YFSETQ. Trimming took 3 bases from V and 6 from J, leaving 16 bases between them. CDR3 amino acids: CASSSGGPGSQPQHF. CDR3 sequence (DNA): TGCGCCAGCAGCTCGGGAGGGCCGGGGTCTCAGCCCCAGCATTTT.

The chain recombines TRBV29-1 with TRBJ2-5; 12 bases map to TRBD2. The germline V gene has CDR1 SQVTM and CDR2 ANQGSEA. The length of the CDR3 is 17 residues. Trimming removed 4 bases from V and 5 bases from J; junction bases left unmatched: 14. Here the CDR3 DNA reads TGCAGCGTTGGTCTAGCGGGAGGGAGGGTACCTTTTGAGACCCAGTACTTC. It codes for CSVGLAGGRVPFETQYF.

This clonotype was seen only a few times. This sequence joins TRBV29-1 and TRBJ1-3; D gene unclear. CDR3 size: 15 residues. V lost 2 bases and J lost 4, with 15 bases in between. Germline CDR1 reads SQVTM; CDR2 reads ANQGSEA. In DNA, the CDR3 is TGCAGCGTTGAAATGCTGGACGACGCGGGAAACACCATATATTTT. Its translation is CSVEMLDDAGNTIYF.

On this clonotype itself: The junction and the germline gene differ at one end; a read error may be behind it. This chain connects TRBV5-6 to TRBJ2-3; TRBD1 aligns across 10 bases. This CDR3 contains 18 residues. Germline loops: CDR1 SGHDT, CDR2 YYEEEE. The CDR3 spells CANSHPARTGGPKDTQYF. The CDR3 nucleotides are TGTGCCAACAGCCACCCGGCTAGGACAGGGGGTCCGAAAGATACGCAGTATTTT. The full variable domain, in which reference TRBV5-6 and TRBJ2-3 provide the parts outside the CDR3, is DAGVTQSPTHLIKTRGQQVTLRCSPKSGHDTVSWYQQALGQGPQFIFQYYEEEERQRGNFPDRFSGHQFPNYSSELNVNALLLGDSALYLCANSHPARTGGPKDTQYFGPGTRLTVL.

This chain links TRBV20-1 with TRBJ2-1, with 11 bases that match TRBD2. The germline V gene encodes CDR1 DFQATT and CDR2 SNEGSKA (reference sequence). V was clipped by 1 base and J by 7 bases; unmatched bases: 6. The CDR3 is made up of 15 amino acids. The CDR3 loop is CSARALAGVSNEQFF. CDR3 coding DNA: TGCAGTGCTAGAGCACTAGCGGGAGTTAGTAATGAGCAGTTCTTC.

This clonotype has just a few counts. The chain recombines TRBV20-1 with TRBJ2-1; D uncertain. V lost 3 bases to trimming and J lost 4 bases, with 7 bases between them. This CDR3 spans 12 amino acids. Germline V gene data show CDR1 as DFQATT and CDR2 as SNEGSKA (reference sequence). For the CDR3, the DNA is TGCAGTGCTAGTCGCTCTTACAATGAGCAGTTCTTC. Translation gives CSASRSYNEQFF.

This clonotype has only a few counts. The chain has TRBV5-1 and TRBJ2-5, with D hard to call. The CDR3 totals 14 residues. Deletions cut 0 bases from V and 13 bases from J, with 19 bases between. The germline CDR1 and CDR2 sequences are SGHRS and YFSETQ. As DNA, the CDR3 is TGCGCCAGCAGCTTGGAAACCCACGCTCCGAAATCGTACTTC. It encodes CASSLETHAPKSYF. Filled out from reference TRBV5-1 and TRBJ2-5, the complete variable domain reads KAGVTQTPRYLIKTRGQQVTLSCSPISGHRSVSWYQQTPGQGLQFLFEYFSETQRNKGNFPGRFSGRQFSNSRSEMNVSTLELGDSALYLCASSLETHAPKSYFGPGTRLLVL.

The chain uses TRBV14 and TRBJ2-4; weak D call: TRBD2 (6 bases). The CDR3 totals 15 residues. Germline V gives CDR1 SGHDN, CDR2 FVKESK. V lost 4 bases and J 5 bases, leaving 15 bases between the germline ends. CDR3 region: CASSPERAGQNIQYF. The CDR3 DNA sequence: TGTGCCAGCAGCCCGGAACGGGCGGGACAAAACATTCAGTACTTC.

This clonotype occurred a few times. This chain joins TRBV20-1 and TRBJ2-7; TRBD2 matches 7 bases. Germline values: CDR1 DFQATT, CDR2 SNEGSKA (reference sequence). This CDR3 is built from 14 residues. V gave up 6 bases and J gave up 6 bases; unmatched junction bases: 14. The CDR3 region is CSARLAASPGEQYF. The CDR3 DNA follows: TGCAGTGCGAGACTAGCTGCATCCCCCGGCGAGCAGTACTTC.

J is TRBJ2-7 and V is TRBV5-1; TRBD2 aligns across 11 bases. The germline gives CDR1 SGHRS, CDR2 YFSETQ. The CDR3 totals 14 residues. After removal of 4 bases from V and 4 bases from J, the junction contained 4 bases not matched to a gene. CDR3 nucleotides: TGCGCCAGCAGCATAGCGGGAGGGATGTACGAGCAGTACTTC. Translating it yields CASSIAGGMYEQYF.

The CDR3: CASATSPTGAKLEGYTF. CDR3 DNA: TGTGCCAGCGCAACTTCCCCGACAGGGGCTAAATTGGAGGGCTACACCTTC. The genes are TRBV5-4 and TRBJ1-2, with 8 bases aligning to TRBD1. The J segment lost 8 bases and the V segment lost 7 bases, leaving 22 bases of the junction unmatched. Looked up from germline, CDR1 is SGHNT and CDR2 is YYREEE (reference sequence). The CDR3 loop spans 17 amino acids.

V and J are TRBV20-1 and TRBJ2-7; maybe TRBD1 (5 bases). From germline, CDR1 is DFQATT and CDR2 SNEGSKA (reference sequence). V dropped 3 bases and J dropped 1 base, with 7 bases sitting between them. This CDR3 has 12 amino acids. CDR3 in DNA: TGCAGTGCTAGTTACAGGTCCTACGAGCAGTACTTC. Residues: CSASYRSYEQYF.

V usage is TRBV6-6 and J usage is TRBJ2-1; D is undetermined. Looked up from germline, CDR1 is MNHNY and CDR2 is SVGAGI (reference sequence). This CDR3 is 13 amino acids long. V lost 8 bases to trimming and J lost 0 bases, with 8 bases between them. The CDR3 loop is CASQKSSYNEQFF. The CDR3 nucleotides are TGTGCCAGCCAAAAATCCTCCTACAATGAGCAGTTCTTC.

The rearrangement links TRBV20-1 to TRBJ1-1; 9 bases fit TRBD1. Germline lookup yields CDR1 DFQATT and CDR2 SNEGSKA (reference sequence). V lost 3 bases and J lost 5; bases outside the gene matches: 4. The CDR3 is made up of 13 amino acids. The CDR3 DNA sequence: TGCAGTGCTAGGGGACAGGGTTGGACTGAAGCTTTCTTT. It specifies CSARGQGWTEAFF.

This clonotype was picked up a small number of times. J is TRBJ2-3 and V is TRBV7-9; 8 bases agree with TRBD1. The length of the CDR3 is 12 residues. Trimming at V came to 11 bases and at J to 3 bases, leaving 4 bases not matched to a gene. CDR1 SEHNR and CDR2 FQNEAQ come from the germline V gene (reference sequence). The CDR3 loop is CAYRGMTDTQYF. For the CDR3, the DNA is TGTGCCTACAGGGGGATGACAGATACGCAGTATTTT.

The table lists this clonotype with a few counts. The J gene is TRBJ2-2, the V gene TRBV7-2, with 7 bases fitting TRBD1. Unmatched junction bases numbered 9, after V lost 11 bases and J lost 6 bases. Germline CDR1 reads SGHTA; CDR2 reads FQGNSA. CDR3 length equals 13 residues. The CDR3 DNA reads TGTGCCCTCAGGCAGGGGGTGGCCGGGGAGCTGTTTTTT. Its protein product is CALRQGVAGELFF.

This clonotype was counted between two and nine times. The chain employs TRBV12-3 or TRBV12-4 and TRBJ2-5; D ambiguous. The germline V and J ends were trimmed by 3 bases and 5 bases, with 10 bases remaining between them. The CDR3 consists of 13 residues. DNA of the CDR3: TGTGCCAGCAGTTTCGTCCCTCGGGAGACCCAGTACTTC. This sequence encodes CASSFVPRETQYF.

This clonotype was counted at least ten times. The chain employs TRBV20-1 and TRBJ2-7; 8 nucleotides agree with TRBD1. The J segment lost 1 base and the V segment lost 3 bases, leaving 5 bases of the junction unmatched. Germline V gene data show CDR1 as DFQATT and CDR2 as SNEGSKA (reference sequence). This CDR3 comprises 14 residues. In DNA, the CDR3 is TGCAGTGCTAGTGGGACAGGAATTTCCTACGAGCAGTACTTC. Translating gives CSASGTGISYEQYF.

This clonotype occurred a few times. The rearrangement links TRBV7-7 to TRBJ2-1; D is uncertain. Germline V gene sequence: CDR1 SSHAT, CDR2 FNYEAQ (reference sequence). The CDR3 is 16 amino acids. Trimming removed 2 bases from V and 1 base from J, with 12 bases in between. CDR3 DNA sequence: TGTGCCAGCAGCTTAAGGTTTGAGGTGTCCTACAATGAGCAGTTCTTC. This sequence encodes CASSLRFEVSYNEQFF.

This rearrangement joins TRBV5-1 to TRBJ1-1; D is uncertain. The CDR3 has 17 residues. The V end was cut by 2 bases, the J end by 0 bases, with 17 bases between. Germline loops: CDR1 SGHRS, CDR2 YFSETQ. DNA of the CDR3: TGCGCCAGCAGCTTCTTGACTCGGACGGATTTGAACACTGAAGCTTTCTTT. Protein product: CASSFLTRTDLNTEAFF. Full variable domain (remainder filled in from reference TRBV5-1 and TRBJ1-1): KAGVTQTPRYLIKTRGQQVTLSCSPISGHRSVSWYQQTPGQGLQFLFEYFSETQRNKGNFPGRFSGRQFSNSRSEMNVSTLELGDSALYLCASSFLTRTDLNTEAFFGQGTRLTVV.

The gene calls are TRBV12-3 or TRBV12-4 and TRBJ2-1; 10 bases map to TRBD2. This CDR3 is built from 15 residues. Trimming removed 6 bases from V and 8 bases from J; junction bases left unmatched: 10. The CDR3 is CASSASGSLGDEQFF. DNA for the CDR3: TGTGCCAGCAGCGCTAGCGGGAGCCTAGGGGATGAGCAGTTCTTC.